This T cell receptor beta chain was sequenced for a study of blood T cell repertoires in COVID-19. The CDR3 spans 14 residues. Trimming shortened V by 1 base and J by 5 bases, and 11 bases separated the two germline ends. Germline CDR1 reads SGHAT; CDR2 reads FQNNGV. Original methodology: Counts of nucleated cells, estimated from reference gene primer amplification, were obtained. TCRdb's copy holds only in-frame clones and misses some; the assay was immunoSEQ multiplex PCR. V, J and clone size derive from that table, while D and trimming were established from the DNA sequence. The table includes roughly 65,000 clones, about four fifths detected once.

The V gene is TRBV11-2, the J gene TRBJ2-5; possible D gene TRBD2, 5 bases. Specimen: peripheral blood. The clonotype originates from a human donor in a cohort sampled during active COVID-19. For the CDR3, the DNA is TGTGCCAGCAGCTTAGCCGGGTGGGAGGAGACCCAGTACTTC. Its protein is CASSLAGWEETQYF.